The clone carrying this T cell receptor (beta chain) appeared many times. Its antigen is unidentified. The sample comes from a study of molecular identifiers for immune sequencing clone quantification. For the study at large: Naive CD8 RNA (roughly 18,000 or 92,000 cells) was divided into five aliquots, with four sequenced. Notes on the study in general: Jurkat TCR RNA spiked in from one cell reportedly remained identifiable amid one million naive cells.

Sequencing libraries of naive CD8 cells derived from around 20,000 to 990,000 sorted cells with 10%, 30% or 50% RNA. Naive CD8 T cell sorting was performed on the CD8+CD4-CCR7+CD45RA+ phenotype. MiXCR was run by TCRdb on the PCR reads, yielding one entry per CDR3 protein. This sample has approximately 93,000 distinct CDR3 sequences; 20% to 25% occur once, and the top ten carry 0.7% to 0.8%. Germline V gives CDR1 SNHLY, CDR2 FYNNEI. The V and J ends lost 6 bases and 6 bases, in that order; junction bases with no gene match: 4. The CDR3 is 14 residues long. This rearrangement joins TRBV2 to TRBJ1-5; 11 bases are a match to TRBD1. The receptor comes from a human donor in good health. Some libraries in this study had Jurkat cell RNA spiked in. Sequences were obtained from naive CD8+ T cells from blood, with Jurkat cell RNA spiked in. Sample subset: FACS-sorted CD8+CD4-CCR7+CD45RA+ naive T cells. CDR3 DNA: TGTGCCAGCAGGCCGGACAGGGGGCTTCAGCCCCAGCATTTT. As protein: CASRPDRGLQPQHF. The variable domain in full, with the rest retrieved from reference TRBV2 and TRBJ1-5, is EPEVTQTPSHQVTQMGQEVILRCVPISNHLYFYWYRQILGQKVEFLVSFYNNEISEKSEIFDDQFSVERPDGSNFTLKIRSTKLEDSAMYFCASRPDRGLQPQHFGDGTRLSIL.